Detailed here is one T cell receptor beta chain. The PCR had 60 Vbeta and 13 Jbeta primers. Sequenced by immunoSEQ multiplex PCR; TCRdb stores in-frame clones only, minus some. Altogether approximately 200,000 clones are present, approximately 85% being singletons, with the ten largest covering approximately 1.5%. The ends were cut back, 0 bases at V and 4 bases at J, with 9 bases in the middle. Germline V gene data show CDR1 as PRHDT and CDR2 as FYEKMQ (reference sequence). The CDR3 totals 14 residues. These data come from a study of cytomegalovirus exposure and HLA in healthy donors. Whole-study context: Among about 179 million T cells, an earlier analysis found 117 million unique TCR beta sequences.

The sequenced material came from PBMCs. This clonotype originated in a girl aged 5-17 years in good health and CMV-seropositive. The chain has TRBV13 and TRBJ2-5; D unclear. The CDR3 coding sequence is TGTGCCAGCAGCTTAGGAGCTCGGAGAGAGACCCAGTACTTC. This translates into CASSLGARRETQYF.